This T cell receptor beta chain was captured in a study of early T cells in non-severe SARS-CoV-2 infection. Study information: Whole-blood bulk RNA, unsorted, was sequenced, and chains were unpaired.

Points on this clonotype: The antigen remains undetermined.

As part of library construction, unique molecular identifiers were attached to individual cDNA molecules. MiXCR, applied by TCRdb to the 5' RACE reads, yields one record per CDR3 protein. The sample includes about 88,000 distinct CDR3 sequences, about 15% of them seen just once. Study-level findings and limits: Matches to VDJdb favored anti-spike CD8 responses and missed private and CD4 specificities.

The sample taken for sequencing was whole blood. This TCR was sampled from an adult who was a healthcare worker with PCR-confirmed SARS-CoV-2 infection or an uninfected control (not recorded which).

The CDR3 DNA is TGTGCCAGCAGAAATATCAGAGCGGAGACCCAGTACTTC. It encodes CASRNIRAETQYF. V is TRBV27 and J is TRBJ2-5; D gene ambiguous. Between the trimmed V and J ends, which lost 6 bases and 5 bases, there was a span of 13 bases. The CDR3 runs 13 residues. CDR1 MNHEY and CDR2 SMNVEV come from the germline V gene (reference sequence).